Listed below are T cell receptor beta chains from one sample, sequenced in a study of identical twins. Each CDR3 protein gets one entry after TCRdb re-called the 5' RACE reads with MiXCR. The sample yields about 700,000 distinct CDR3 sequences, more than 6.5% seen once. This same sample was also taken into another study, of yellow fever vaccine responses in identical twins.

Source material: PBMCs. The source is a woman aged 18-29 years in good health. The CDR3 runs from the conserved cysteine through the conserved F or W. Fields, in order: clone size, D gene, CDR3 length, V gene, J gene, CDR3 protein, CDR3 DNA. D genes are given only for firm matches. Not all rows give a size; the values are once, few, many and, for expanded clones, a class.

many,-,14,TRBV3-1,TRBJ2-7,CASRAHYGEGEQYF,TGTGCCAGCCGTGCCCACTACGGGGAAGGCGAGCAGTACTTC
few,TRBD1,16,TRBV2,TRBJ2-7,CASNPNPGQGVDEQYF,TGTGCCAGCAATCCGAACCCGGGACAGGGGGTAGACGAGCAGTACTTC
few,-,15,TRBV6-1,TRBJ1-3,CASSPGRYSGNTIYF,TGTGCCAGCAGCCCCGGTCGCTACTCTGGAAACACCATATATTTT
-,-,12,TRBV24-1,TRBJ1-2,CATQDGGRGYTF,TGTGCCACCCAGGACGGCGGACGTGGCTACACCTTC
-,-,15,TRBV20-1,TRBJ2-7,CSARDLWGDSYEQYF,TGCAGTGCTAGAGATCTTTGGGGGGACTCCTACGAGCAGTACTTC
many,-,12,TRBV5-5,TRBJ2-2,CASSLIIGELFF,TGTGCCAGCAGCTTGATTATCGGGGAGCTGTTTTTT
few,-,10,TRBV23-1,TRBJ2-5,CASRGLTQYF,TGCGCCAGCAGGGGGTTGACCCAGTACTTC
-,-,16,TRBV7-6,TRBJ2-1,CASSLEASRDGNEQFF,TGTGCCAGCAGCTTAGAAGCTTCGCGGGATGGTAATGAGCAGTTCTTC
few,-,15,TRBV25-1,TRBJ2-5,CASSVSTTGEETQYF,TGTGCCAGCAGTGTATCAACAACCGGGGAAGAGACCCAGTACTTC
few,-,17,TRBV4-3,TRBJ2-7,CASSQVVTTGHSYEQYF,TGCGCCAGCAGCCAAGTAGTAACGACAGGCCACTCCTACGAGCAGTACTTC
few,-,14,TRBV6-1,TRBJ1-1,CASSPQGIDTEAFF,TGTGCCAGCAGTCCCCAGGGGATTGACACTGAAGCTTTCTTT
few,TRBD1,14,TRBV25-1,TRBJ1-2,CASTFDRGRYGYTF,TGTGCCAGCACATTCGACAGGGGGCGCTATGGCTACACCTTC
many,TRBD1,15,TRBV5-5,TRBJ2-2,CASSPGQINTGELFF,TGTGCCAGCAGCCCGGGACAGATAAACACCGGGGAGCTGTTTTTT
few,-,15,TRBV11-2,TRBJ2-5,CASSVRLGVGETQYF,TGTGCCAGCAGCGTCCGTTTGGGGGTCGGGGAGACCCAGTACTTC
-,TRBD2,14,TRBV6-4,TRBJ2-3,CASSDTSGADTQYF,TGTGCCAGCAGTGACACTAGCGGGGCAGATACGCAGTATTTT
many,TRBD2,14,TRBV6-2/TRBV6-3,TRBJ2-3,CASSGLAGVDTQYF,TGTGCCAGCAGCGGACTAGCGGGAGTGGATACGCAGTATTTT
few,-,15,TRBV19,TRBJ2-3,CASKSPGASTDTQYF,TGTGCCAGTAAGTCCCCGGGGGCCAGCACAGATACGCAGTATTTT
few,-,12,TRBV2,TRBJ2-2,CASTVGPGELFF,TGTGCCAGCACTGTTGGACCCGGGGAGCTGTTTTTT
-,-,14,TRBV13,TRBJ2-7,CASAPRGSSYEQYF,TGTGCCAGCGCCCCCCGAGGGTCCTCCTACGAGCAGTACTTC
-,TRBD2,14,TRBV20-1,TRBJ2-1,CSARDPSGSNEQFF,TGCAGTGCTAGAGATCCTAGCGGGAGTAATGAGCAGTTCTTC
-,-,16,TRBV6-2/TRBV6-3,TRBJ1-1,CASSRPAGGQNTEAFF,TGTGCCAGCAGCCGCCCGGCGGGGGGGCAGAACACTGAAGCTTTCTTT
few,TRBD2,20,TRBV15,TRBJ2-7,CATSTFGDVTSGRSPNEQYF,TGTGCCACCAGCACCTTTGGGGACGTGACTAGCGGGAGATCCCCCAACGAGCAGTACTTC
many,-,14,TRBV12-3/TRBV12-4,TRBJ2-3,CASSPVRTTDTQYF,TGTGCCAGCAGTCCAGTACGAACCACAGATACGCAGTATTTT
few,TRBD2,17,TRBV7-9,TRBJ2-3,CASSSLLVAGGSDTQYF,TGTGCCAGCAGCTCCTTACTCGTAGCGGGAGGTTCGGATACGCAGTATTTT
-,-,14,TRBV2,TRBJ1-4,CASSPKRTNEKLFF,TGTGCCAGCAGTCCCAAACGTACGAATGAAAAACTGTTTTTT
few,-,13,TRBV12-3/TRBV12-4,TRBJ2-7,CASSLGVFYEQYF,TGTGCCAGCAGCTTAGGGGTTTTCTACGAGCAGTACTTC
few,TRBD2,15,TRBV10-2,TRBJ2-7,CASSEPGEGLIEQYF,TGCGCCAGCAGTGAGCCGGGGGAGGGCCTTATCGAGCAGTACTTC
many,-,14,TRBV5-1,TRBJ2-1,CASSLASTNNEQFF,TGCGCCAGCAGCTTGGCCAGCACTAACAATGAGCAGTTCTTC
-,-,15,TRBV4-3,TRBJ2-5,CASSQHGQPQETQYF,TGCGCCAGCAGCCAACACGGACAGCCTCAAGAGACCCAGTACTTC
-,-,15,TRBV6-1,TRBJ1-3,CASSERESSGNTIYF,TGTGCCAGCAGTGAAAGAGAGAGCTCTGGAAACACCATATATTTT
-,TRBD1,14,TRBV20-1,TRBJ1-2,CSADGTAIPYGYTF,TGCAGTGCGGATGGGACAGCAATTCCCTATGGCTACACCTTC
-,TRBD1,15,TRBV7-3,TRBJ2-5,CASSLQTGGRETQYF,TGTGCCAGCAGCTTACAAACAGGGGGTCGGGAGACCCAGTACTTC
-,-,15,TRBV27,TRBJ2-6,CASSSLAAGANVLTF,TGTGCCAGCAGTTCCTTAGCTGCTGGGGCCAACGTCCTGACTTTC
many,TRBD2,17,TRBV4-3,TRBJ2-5,CASSQDRLAGGGGTQYF,TGCGCCAGCAGCCAAGATCGCCTAGCGGGAGGTGGAGGGACCCAGTACTTC
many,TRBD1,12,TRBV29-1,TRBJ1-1,CSVGHRGPEAFF,TGCAGCGTGGGCCACAGGGGACCTGAAGCTTTCTTT
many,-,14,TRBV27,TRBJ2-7,CASSFAGSSYEQYF,TGTGCCAGCAGTTTTGCAGGGTCATCCTACGAGCAGTACTTC
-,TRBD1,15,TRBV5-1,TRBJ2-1,CASSLSTGGLYEQFF,TGCGCCAGCAGCTTGTCGACAGGGGGCTTGTATGAGCAGTTCTTC
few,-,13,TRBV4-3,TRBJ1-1,CASSPKTDSKAFF,TGCGCCAGCAGCCCAAAGACAGACAGCAAAGCTTTCTTT
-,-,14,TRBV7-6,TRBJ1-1,CASSPGHRETEAFF,TGTGCCAGCAGCCCAGGACATAGGGAGACTGAAGCTTTCTTT
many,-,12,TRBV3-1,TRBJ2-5,CASSQDLETQYF,TGTGCCAGCAGCCAAGATCTAGAGACCCAGTACTTC
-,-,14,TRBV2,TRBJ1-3,CASSEGYFGNTIYF,TGTGCCAGCAGTGAAGGTTACTTTGGAAACACCATATATTTT
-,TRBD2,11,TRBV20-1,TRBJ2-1,CSQTSGGEQFF,TGCAGTCAAACTAGCGGGGGTGAGCAGTTCTTC
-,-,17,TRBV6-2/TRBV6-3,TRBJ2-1,CASRPSLVGGPYNEQFF,TGTGCCAGCAGGCCCTCGTTAGTAGGGGGACCCTACAATGAGCAGTTCTTC
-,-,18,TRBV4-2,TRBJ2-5,CASSQGRQSYGQKETQYF,TGTGCCAGCAGCCAAGGGCGGCAGTCATACGGACAAAAAGAGACCCAGTACTTC
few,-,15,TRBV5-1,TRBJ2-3,CASSLDEGRTDTQYF,TGCGCCAGCAGCTTGGATGAAGGGAGGACAGATACGCAGTATTTT
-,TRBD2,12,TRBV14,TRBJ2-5,CASSQAGGTQYF,TGTGCCAGCAGCCAAGCGGGGGGGACCCAGTACTTC
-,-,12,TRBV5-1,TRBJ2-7,CASSVTGFEQYF,TGCGCCAGCAGCGTAACAGGTTTCGAGCAGTACTTC